This T cell receptor beta chain was recovered during a study of shared clonotypes between healthy human individuals. Study outcomes and limitations: Enrolling few donors narrowed the genetic and exposure-history diversity that was represented. Relative to their counterparts shared across all four donors, non-shared clonotypes exhibited diminished generation probabilities.

Germline V gene sequence: CDR1 MGHRA, CDR2 YSYEKL. Deletions cut 5 bases from V and 0 bases from J, with 13 bases between. The CDR3 has 16 amino acids. Turning to this clone: Its antigen is not identified.

The table came from immunoSEQ multiplex PCR; TCRdb's copy has only in-frame clones and leaves some out. The sample yields hundreds of thousands of clones, 80% to 95% seen once. Terminally differentiated effector memory CD45RA+ cells were excluded by CCR7 positive selection of CD45RO-negative cells. This receptor was identified in a man aged 25 to 45 in good health. Sequences were obtained from naive CD8+ T cells sorted from blood. This chain connects TRBV4-1 to TRBJ2-2; possible D gene TRBD1, 5 bases. The CDR3 nucleotides are TGCGCCAGCAGCACCCAGCTAGGGGCGAACACCGGGGAGCTGTTTTTT. This gives the protein CASSTQLGANTGELFF.